This T cell receptor beta chain was found in a study of shared clonotypes between healthy human individuals. Whole-study context: In total, the donors were a couple of women and three men aged 18 to 49.

The CDR3 length is 15 residues. The germline V gene encodes CDR1 SNHLY and CDR2 FYNNEI. The ends lost 7 bases at V and 4 bases at J; junction bases unmatched: 7. Regarding the study as a whole: Shared clonotypes: roughly 4.5% naive CD4, around 3.5% naive CD8, roughly 2.4% memory CD4, approximately 0.41% memory CD8. Estimated richness was generally greater in naive than memory subsets.

Adult donors, all healthy and HIV-negative, had no recent acute infections or vaccinations. Produced via immunoSEQ multiplex PCR; TCRdb's table is partial and in-frame only. The sample holds some 2,500,000 clones, around 93% seen once. In regard to this clone: No antigen is known for it.

Sequencing was performed on naive CD4+ T cells from PBMCs. Subset reported: CD45RA+ positively selected. V gene TRBV2 combines with J gene TRBJ1-2; 12 nucleotides line up with TRBD1. This TCR was sampled from a young man in good health. Some clones in this sample may be carry-over from other donors' samples. The CDR3 DNA sequence: TGTGCCAGCAAGGGAGGGACAGGGGGCGCCTATGGCTACACCTTC. The encoded protein is CASKGGTGGAYGYTF.